Shown below are 2 T cell receptor beta chains from a single sample sequenced in a study of read filtering for tumor transcriptome and immune sequencing. Molecular barcoded adaptors covering alpha/delta and beta/gamma chains were used on 400 ng RNA. TCRdb redid the calling of the reads with MiXCR, one entry per CDR3 protein. This sample has over 45,000 distinct CDR3 sequences, with approximately 12% found just once. Material: a population of CD138-negative cells sorted from bone marrow. All receptors derive from a donor at least 40 years old with multiple myeloma.

This clonotype appeared many times. V and J are TRBV6-5 and TRBJ1-5, with 10 bases lining up with TRBD1. V lost 6 bases, J lost 4 bases, and 9 bases stayed unmatched. There are 16 residues in the CDR3. Germline V lookup: CDR1 MNHEY, CDR2 SVGAGI. The CDR3 DNA is TGTGCCAGCAGCCCCCTCGACAGGGGGCTGAATCAGCCCCAGCATTTT. Its protein is CASSPLDRGLNQPQHF.

This clonotype was counted many times. The V gene is TRBV6-2 or TRBV6-3, the J gene TRBJ2-4; D possibly corresponds to TRBD2 (5 bases). CDR1 and CDR2 (germline): MNHEY, SVGEGT. The CDR3 loop spans 16 amino acids. V gave up 2 bases and J gave up 1 base, with 12 bases separating them. CDR3 sequence reads: CASSYPAGAAKNIQYF. The CDR3, as DNA: TGTGCCAGCAGTTACCCCGCGGGTGCCGCCAAAAACATTCAGTACTTC.